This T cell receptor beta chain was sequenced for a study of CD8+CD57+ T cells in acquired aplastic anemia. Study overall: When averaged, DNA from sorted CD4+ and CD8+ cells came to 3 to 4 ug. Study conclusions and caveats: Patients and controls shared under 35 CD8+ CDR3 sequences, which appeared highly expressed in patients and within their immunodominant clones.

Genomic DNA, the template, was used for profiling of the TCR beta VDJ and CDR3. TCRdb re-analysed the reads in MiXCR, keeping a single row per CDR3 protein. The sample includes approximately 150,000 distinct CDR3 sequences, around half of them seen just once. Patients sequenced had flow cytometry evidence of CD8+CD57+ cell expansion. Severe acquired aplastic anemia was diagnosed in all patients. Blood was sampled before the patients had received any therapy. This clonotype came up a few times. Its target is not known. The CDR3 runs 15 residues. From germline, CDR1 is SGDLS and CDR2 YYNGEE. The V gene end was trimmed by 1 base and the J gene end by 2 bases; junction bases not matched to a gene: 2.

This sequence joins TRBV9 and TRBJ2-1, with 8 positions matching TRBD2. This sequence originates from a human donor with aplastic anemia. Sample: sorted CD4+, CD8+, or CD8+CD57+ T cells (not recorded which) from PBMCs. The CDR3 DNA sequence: TGTGCCAGCAGCGTACGGGGGGGTCCCTACAATGAGCAGTTCTTC. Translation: CASSVRGGPYNEQFF. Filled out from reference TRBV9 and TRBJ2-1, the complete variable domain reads DSGVTQTPKHLITATGQRVTLRCSPRSGDLSVYWYQQSLDQGLQFLIQYYNGEERAKGNILERFSAQQFPDLHSELNLSSLELGDSALYFCASSVRGGPYNEQFFGPGTRLTVL.